The present entry profiles one TCR beta chain with its context. Sequencing used immunoSEQ multiplex PCR; TCRdb keeps in-frame clones, though not all of them. The sample contains under 70,000 clones, about nine tenths of which appear only once. This sample was included in a study of T cell changes during pregnancy in multiple sclerosis. V lost 0 bases and J 0 bases, leaving 10 bases between the germline ends. This CDR3 comprises 15 residues. Germline CDR1 reads SGHDT; CDR2 reads YYEEEE. V usage is TRBV5-6 and J usage is TRBJ2-7, with D maybe TRBD2 (5 bases). The sequence derives from a female donor in good health, enrolled as a control in a pregnancy study. Sequences were derived from peripheral blood, sampled after pregnancy. The CDR3 DNA sequence: TGTGCCAGCAGCTTGGGGCTGGGGAGCTCCTACGAGCAGTACTTC. Amino acid sequence: CASSLGLGSSYEQYF.